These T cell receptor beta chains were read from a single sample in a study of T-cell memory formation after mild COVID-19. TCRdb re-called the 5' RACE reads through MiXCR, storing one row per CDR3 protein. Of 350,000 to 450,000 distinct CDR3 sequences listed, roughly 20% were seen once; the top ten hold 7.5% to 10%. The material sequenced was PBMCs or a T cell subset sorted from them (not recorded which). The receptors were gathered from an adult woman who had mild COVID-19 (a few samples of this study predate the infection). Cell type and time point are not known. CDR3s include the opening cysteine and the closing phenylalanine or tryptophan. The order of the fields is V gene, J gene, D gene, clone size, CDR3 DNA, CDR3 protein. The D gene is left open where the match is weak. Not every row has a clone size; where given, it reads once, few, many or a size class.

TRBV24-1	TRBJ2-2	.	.	TGTGCCACCAGTGATTTAAGAAGGGGCGACACCGGGGAGCTGTTTTTT	CATSDLRRGDTGELFF
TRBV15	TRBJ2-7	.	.	TGTGCCACCAGCCCTCGGGACGTCTCCTACGAGCAGTACTTC	CATSPRDVSYEQYF
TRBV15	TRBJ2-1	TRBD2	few	TGTGCCACCAGCAGAAATGCCCCTGGGCGGGGGAGCTCCTACAATGAGCAGTTCTTC	CATSRNAPGRGSSYNEQFF
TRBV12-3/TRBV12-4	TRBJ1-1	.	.	TGTGCCAGCAGTACCATGAACACTGAAGCTTTCTTT	CASSTMNTEAFF
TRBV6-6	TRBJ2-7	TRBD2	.	TGTGCCAGCAGTAAGTCGGGACTAGTTGACGAGCAGTACTTC	CASSKSGLVDEQYF
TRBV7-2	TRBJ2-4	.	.	TGTGCCAGCAGCGCAAACAGGGTACAGAACATTCAGTACTTC	CASSANRVQNIQYF
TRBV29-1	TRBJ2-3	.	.	TGCAGCGTTGACGGGCTCGCATACACAGATACGCAGTATTTT	CSVDGLAYTDTQYF
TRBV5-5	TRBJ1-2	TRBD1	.	TGTGCCAGCAGCTGGGGTGGACTACAGGGGCAGGACTATGGCTACACCTTC	CASSWGGLQGQDYGYTF
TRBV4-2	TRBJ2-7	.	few	TGTGCCAGCAGCCAAGGGAAGGATGGGTACGAGCAGTACTTC	CASSQGKDGYEQYF
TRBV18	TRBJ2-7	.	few	TGTGCCAGCTCACCACCCCCAGGGTACGAGCAGTACTTC	CASSPPPGYEQYF
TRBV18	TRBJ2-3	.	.	TGTGCCAGCTCACCAGAGACAGATACGCAGTATTTT	CASSPETDTQYF
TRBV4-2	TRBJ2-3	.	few	TGTGCCAGCAGCCAAGAAAGGTTAAGTGGGGCAGATACGCAGTATTTT	CASSQERLSGADTQYF
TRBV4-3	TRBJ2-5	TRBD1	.	TGCGCCAGCAGCCAAAACAGGGGGCTTCAAGAGACCCAGTACTTC	CASSQNRGLQETQYF
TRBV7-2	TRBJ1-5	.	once	TGTGCCAGCAGCTGGCGTCAGAATCAGCCCCAGCATTTT	CASSWRQNQPQHF
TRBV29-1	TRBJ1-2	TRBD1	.	TGCAGCGTTGCTGGACAGGAGTATGGCTACACCTTC	CSVAGQEYGYTF